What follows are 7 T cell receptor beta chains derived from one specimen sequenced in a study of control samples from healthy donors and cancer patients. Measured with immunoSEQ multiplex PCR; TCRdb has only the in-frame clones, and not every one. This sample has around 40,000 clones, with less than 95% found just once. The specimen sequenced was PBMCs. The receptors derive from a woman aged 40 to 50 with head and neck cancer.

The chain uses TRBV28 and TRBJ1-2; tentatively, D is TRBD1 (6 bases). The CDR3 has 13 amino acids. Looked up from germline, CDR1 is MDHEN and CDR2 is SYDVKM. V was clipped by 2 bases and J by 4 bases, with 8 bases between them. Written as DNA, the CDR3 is TGTGCCAGCAGTTTAAGGGGGACCTATGGCTACACCTTC. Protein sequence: CASSLRGTYGYTF.

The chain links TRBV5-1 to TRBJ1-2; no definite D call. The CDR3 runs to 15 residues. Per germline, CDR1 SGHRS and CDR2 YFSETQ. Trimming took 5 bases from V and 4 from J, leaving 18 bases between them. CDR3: CASRWLRRQIYGYTF. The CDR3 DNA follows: TGCGCCAGCAGATGGTTGCGGAGACAAATCTATGGCTACACCTTC.

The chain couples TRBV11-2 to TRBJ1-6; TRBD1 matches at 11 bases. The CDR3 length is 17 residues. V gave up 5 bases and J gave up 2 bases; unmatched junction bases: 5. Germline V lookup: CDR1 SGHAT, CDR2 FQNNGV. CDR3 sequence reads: CASSRGQGGPYNSPLHF. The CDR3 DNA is TGTGCCAGCAGCCGGGGACAGGGGGGCCCCTATAATTCACCCCTCCACTTT.

This CDR3 is CASSQDPPGLANTYEQYF. In DNA, the CDR3 is TGTGCCAGCAGCCAAGACCCACCGGGACTAGCGAACACCTACGAGCAGTACTTC. The J gene is TRBJ2-7, the V gene TRBV3-1 (or the pseudogene TRBV3-2), with TRBD2 matching over 10 bases. Germline V gene sequence: CDR1 LGHDT, CDR2 YNNKEL (reference sequence). The trim removed 0 bases at V and 2 bases at J, leaving 10 bases unmatched. This CDR3 has 18 amino acids.

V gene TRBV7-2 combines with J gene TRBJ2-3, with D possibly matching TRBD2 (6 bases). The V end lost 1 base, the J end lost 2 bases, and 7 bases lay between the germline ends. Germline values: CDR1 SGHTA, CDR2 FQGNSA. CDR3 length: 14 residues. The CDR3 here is CASSLVAVTDTQYF. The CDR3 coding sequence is TGTGCCAGCAGCTTAGTAGCGGTCACAGATACGCAGTATTTT.

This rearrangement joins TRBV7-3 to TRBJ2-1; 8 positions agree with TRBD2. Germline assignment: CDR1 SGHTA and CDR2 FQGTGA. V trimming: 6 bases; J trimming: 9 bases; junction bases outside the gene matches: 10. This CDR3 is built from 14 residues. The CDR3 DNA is TGTGCCAGCAGTCAGGGACTAGGGATGGGTGAGCAGTTCTTC. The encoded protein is CASSQGLGMGEQFF.

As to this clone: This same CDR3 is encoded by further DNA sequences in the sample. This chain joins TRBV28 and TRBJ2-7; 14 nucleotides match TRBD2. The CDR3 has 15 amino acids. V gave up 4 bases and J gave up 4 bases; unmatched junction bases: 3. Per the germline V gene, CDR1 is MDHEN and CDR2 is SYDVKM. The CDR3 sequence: CASSSGTSGSYEQYF. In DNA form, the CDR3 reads TGTGCCAGCAGTTCCGGGACTAGCGGGAGTTACGAGCAGTACTTC. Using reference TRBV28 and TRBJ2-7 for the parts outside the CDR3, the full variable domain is DVKVTQSSRYLVKRTGEKVFLECVQDMDHENMFWYRQDPGLGLRLIYFSYDVKMKEKGDIPEGYSVSREKKERFSLILESASTNQTSMYLCASSSGTSGSYEQYFGPGTRLTVT.